These 9 T cell receptor beta chains came from one sample sequenced in a study of blood T cell repertoires in COVID-19. Profiling relied on immunoSEQ multiplex PCR, and the TCRdb table lists in-frame clones only, not all of them. Among 150,000 or so clones listed, about nine tenths were seen once. Sequencing was performed on peripheral blood. These receptors came from a human donor in a cohort sampled during active COVID-19.

The chain has TRBV2 and TRBJ2-7; possible D gene TRBD1, 5 bases. V was cut by 3 bases and J by 0 bases, with 12 bases left in between. In germline, CDR1 is SNHLY, CDR2 FYNNEI. The length of the CDR3 is 15 residues. CDR3 residues: CASSEAGSSSYEQYF. The CDR3, as DNA: TGTGCCAGCAGTGAGGCAGGGTCGAGCTCCTACGAGCAGTACTTC.

This clone has more than one count but fewer than ten. This chain uses TRBV7-9 with TRBJ1-1; no clear D. The CDR3 consists of 13 residues. The germline V gene has CDR1 SEHNR and CDR2 FQNEAQ (reference sequence). V was shortened by 8 bases and J by 4 bases, with 14 bases between the two germline ends. CDR3 sequence reads: CASARVRGTEAFF. CDR3 nucleotide sequence: TGTGCCAGCGCTCGGGTGAGAGGCACTGAAGCTTTCTTT.

The chain recombines TRBV7-9 with TRBJ2-5, with a possible D match to TRBD2 (5 bases). The CDR3 runs to 13 residues. Germline V gene sequence: CDR1 SEHNR, CDR2 FQNEAQ (reference sequence). With 5 bases removed from V and 2 bases from J, the gap between germline ends came to 9 bases. This chain's CDR3 is CASSPSLQETQYF. CDR3 nucleotides: TGTGCCAGCAGCCCTAGCTTACAAGAGACCCAGTACTTC.

This clone was recorded only once. This sequence joins TRBV5-6 and TRBJ2-2, with TRBD2 as a possible D gene (6 bases). The germline CDR1 and CDR2 sequences are SGHDT and YYEEEE. The CDR3 loop spans 15 amino acids. The V end lost 0 bases, the J end lost 2 bases, and 8 bases lay between the germline ends. The DNA of the CDR3 is TGTGCCAGCAGCTTGGGGGCGGGAAACACCGGGGAGCTGTTTTTT. It yields the protein CASSLGAGNTGELFF. The complete variable domain, with remaining parts taken from reference TRBV5-6 and TRBJ2-2, reads DAGVTQSPTHLIKTRGQQVTLRCSPKSGHDTVSWYQQALGQGPQFIFQYYEEEERQRGNFPDRFSGHQFPNYSSELNVNALLLGDSALYLCASSLGAGNTGELFFGEGSRLTVL.

The chain couples TRBV19 to TRBJ2-2; 9 nucleotides line up with TRBD2. Germline V gene lookup returns CDR1 LNHDA and CDR2 SQIVND (reference sequence). The CDR3 has 15 amino acids. V shed 3 bases, J shed 5 bases, and the junction held 4 bases outside the gene matches. The CDR3 coding sequence is TGTGCCAGTAGTATCCTAGCGGGGCCGACCGGGGAGCTGTTTTTT. Amino acid sequence: CASSILAGPTGELFF.

V usage is TRBV7-9 and J usage is TRBJ2-7; 7 bases match TRBD1. CDR1 is SEHNR and CDR2 is FQNEAQ in the germline V gene (reference sequence). CDR3 length: 15 residues. Unmatched junction bases numbered 4, after V lost 1 base and J lost 1 base. The CDR3 DNA sequence: TGTGCCAGCAGCTTAGGGGACAGCAGATCCTACGAGCAGTACTTC. Protein product: CASSLGDSRSYEQYF.

This chain uses TRBV6-2 or TRBV6-3 with TRBJ1-1, with TRBD1 matching over 8 bases. This CDR3 spans 15 amino acids. Trimming at V came to 0 bases and at J to 4 bases, leaving 4 bases not matched to a gene. The germline V gene has CDR1 MNHEY and CDR2 SVGEGT. DNA for the CDR3: TGTGCCAGCAGTTACTCAACAGGGGGTAGCACTGAAGCTTTCTTT. It encodes CASSYSTGGSTEAFF.

The chain carries TRBV6-2 or TRBV6-3 and TRBJ2-3; 7 bases align to TRBD2. CDR1 MNHEY and CDR2 SVGEGT come from the germline V gene. The CDR3 runs to 17 residues. V gave up 2 bases and J gave up 5 bases; unmatched junction bases: 13. The CDR3 protein is CASSYRPQPGGLDTQYF. As DNA, the CDR3 is TGTGCCAGCAGTTACCGACCCCAGCCGGGGGGTTTAGATACGCAGTATTTT.

The chain has TRBV24-1 and TRBJ2-3; D is uncertain. CDR1 is KGHDR and CDR2 is SFDVKD in the germline V gene. This CDR3 has 13 amino acids. The ends were cut back, 8 bases at V and 1 base at J, with 9 bases in the middle. The CDR3 loop is CATNGHRTDTQYF. The CDR3 DNA follows: TGTGCCACCAATGGGCACCGCACAGATACGCAGTATTTT.